The rows below give T cell receptor beta chains drawn from one sample of a study of T-cell reconstitution after alpha-beta-depleted transplantation in children. TCRdb ran MiXCR on the PCR reads and lists one entry per CDR3 protein. This sample carries hundreds of thousands of distinct CDR3 sequences, over 15% of them seen once, and the ten largest clones take about 41%. The sequencing used PBMCs, mostly from graft donor cells, collected 360 days after TCRalphabeta/CD19-depleted stem cell transplant. Source of these receptors: a male patient aged 2 to 10 who had a stem cell transplant for acute lymphoblastic leukemia, so the T cells may come from the graft donor. Both conserved end residues are part of each CDR3. A D gene is named only where the DNA matches it firmly. A clone size is listed for some rows: how often the clone was seen (once, few, many), or a class if it is expanded.

>TRBV7-2|NA|TRBJ2-2|TRBD2|15
TGTGCCAGCAGCACACTAGCGGGGGACACCGGGGAGCTGTTTTTT
CASSTLAGDTGELFF
>TRBV6-2/TRBV6-3|few|TRBJ1-6|NA|14
TGTGCCAGCAGTCTTACAGAAGAACTTTCACCCCTCCACTTT
CASSLTEELSPLHF
>TRBV24-1|few|TRBJ2-1|NA|13
TGTGCCACCAGTGCACGGGGGTACAATGAGCAGTTCTTC
CATSARGYNEQFF
>TRBV28|NA|TRBJ2-2|NA|17
TGTGCCAGCAACACAAAGGGTTACGGAGCAGGGACCGGGGAGCTGTTTTTT
CASNTKGYGAGTGELFF
>TRBV29-1|NA|TRBJ2-7|TRBD2|12
TGCAGCGTTGGGACTAGCGGGTACGAGCAGTACTTC
CSVGTSGYEQYF
>TRBV6-5|few|TRBJ2-7|TRBD1|14
TGTGCCAGCAGTTATCACGGACGACAGGGCGAGCAGTACTTC
CASSYHGRQGEQYF
>TRBV27|few|TRBJ2-1|NA|15
TGTGCCAGCAGTTTATTCGTGGGGGGGCTTAATGAGCAGTTCTTC
CASSLFVGGLNEQFF
>TRBV6-2/TRBV6-3|NA|TRBJ1-4|TRBD1|15
TGTGCCAGCAGAAGACAGGGGGCAACTAATGAAAAACTGTTTTTT
CASRRQGATNEKLFF
>TRBV5-1|NA|TRBJ1-1|NA|17
TGCGCCAGCAGCTTGGCCGGGCCTTGGGGGATGAACACTGAAGCTTTCTTT
CASSLAGPWGMNTEAFF
>TRBV5-5|NA|TRBJ2-1|NA|14
TGTGCCAGCAGCTTGTTCTTGCCGGACAATGAGCAGTTCTTC
CASSLFLPDNEQFF
>TRBV30|NA|TRBJ2-2|NA|15
TGTGCCTGGTGTGTATGGGGTGAGGTGACCGGGGAGCTGTTTTTT
CAWCVWGEVTGELFF
>TRBV20-1|few|TRBJ2-3|TRBD1|16
TGCAGTGCAAAAAAACCCGGGACAGAGCGCACAGATACGCAGTATTTT
CSAKKPGTERTDTQYF
>TRBV29-1|once|TRBJ2-5|TRBD2|17
TGCAGCGTCCTCCCCCCTCTCGGAGCGGGGAGCGAGGAGACCCAGTACTTC
CSVLPPLGAGSEETQYF
>TRBV10-3|few|TRBJ2-1|TRBD1|16
TGTGCCATCAGTGAGTCGGGGGGACAGGGGGTTGATGAGCAGTTCTTC
CAISESGGQGVDEQFF
>TRBV7-8|few|TRBJ2-3|TRBD2|14
TGTGCCAGCAGCCCCACCATTCCGGGGGGAACGCAGTATTTT
CASSPTIPGGTQYF
>TRBV12-3/TRBV12-4|NA|TRBJ1-3|NA|14
TGTGCCAGCAGGGAAGCCAGCTCTGGAAACACCATATATTTT
CASREASSGNTIYF
>TRBV10-3|NA|TRBJ1-2|NA|16
TGTGCCATCAGCACTGCAAGTCAACCTGGGGACTATGGCTACACCTTC
CAISTASQPGDYGYTF
>TRBV5-1|NA|TRBJ2-1|NA|16
TGCGCCAGCAGCTTGTCCACAGGGACGGCCTACAATGAGCAGTTCTTC
CASSLSTGTAYNEQFF
>TRBV6-1|NA|TRBJ2-1|TRBD2|18
TGTGCCAGCACCCTGGGACTAGCGGGGGGGCCGTTCAGGGATGAGCAGTTCTTC
CASTLGLAGGPFRDEQFF
>TRBV30|NA|TRBJ2-7|TRBD1|14
TGTGCGGGGACAGGGGGCCCGAGCTCCTACGAGCAGTACTTC
CAGTGGPSSYEQYF
>TRBV20-1|NA|TRBJ1-1|NA|14
TGCAGTGCCCCCAACACGGGGGGAAGCACTGAAGCTTTCTTT
CSAPNTGGSTEAFF
>TRBV7-8|NA|TRBJ2-7|NA|13
TGTGCCAGCAGCTTAGTGGTTCTCTACGAGCAGTACTTC
CASSLVVLYEQYF